The 20 T cell receptor beta chains listed next were all sequenced from one sample in a study of patients and donors after allogeneic stem cell transplantation. TCRdb processed the RT-PCR reads anew with MiXCR; each CDR3 protein has one entry. The sample has tens of thousands of distinct CDR3 sequences, around 48% seen once. Sequences were obtained from blood, either unsorted or a sorted T cell fraction (not recorded which). Source of these receptors: a human donor who was either an allogeneic HSCT recipient or a stem cell or donor lymphocyte infusion donor (not recorded which). It is not recorded whose cells these are; they may come from a transplant donor.

The chain carries TRBV4-3 and TRBJ1-1; D remains ambiguous. V lost 0 bases and J 4 bases, leaving 9 bases between the germline ends. CDR3 length equals 14 residues. Germline values: CDR1 LGHNA, CDR2 YSLEER. The DNA of the CDR3 is TGCGCCAGCAGCCAAGATTTGGTACTCACTGAAGCTTTCTTT. Translated, it gives CASSQDLVLTEAFF.

The chain links TRBV10-3 to TRBJ2-7; possibly TRBD2 for D (6 bases). Trimming took 9 bases from V and 1 from J, leaving 13 bases between them. The CDR3 extends over 13 amino acids. The V gene's germline CDR1 is ENHRY and CDR2 SYGVKD. The CDR3, as DNA: TGTGCCATTGGGACTGATTCTTCCTACGAGCAGTACTTC. Translated: CAIGTDSSYEQYF.

This clonotype turned up a few times. The chain has TRBV20-1 and TRBJ1-1; 7 bases agree with TRBD1. Trimming removed 6 bases from V and 6 bases from J; junction bases left unmatched: 10. The CDR3 sequence is 13 residues long. The germline V gene encodes CDR1 DFQATT and CDR2 SNEGSKA (reference sequence). The CDR3 loop reads CSARDSVRAEAFF. The CDR3 nucleotides read TGCAGTGCCAGGGACAGCGTTCGGGCTGAAGCTTTCTTT.

The gene calls are TRBV3-1 and TRBJ1-4; unclear D gene. This CDR3 is 16 amino acids long. Per germline, CDR1 LGHDT and CDR2 YNNKEL (reference sequence). V was trimmed by 1 base and J by 5 bases, leaving 14 bases between them. The CDR3 sequence: CASSQVVGSPNEKLFF. DNA of the CDR3: TGTGCCAGCAGCCAAGTAGTGGGATCCCCCAATGAAAAACTGTTTTTT.

This clonotype showed up just a few times. V and J are TRBV20-1 and TRBJ1-1; no clear D. Deletions cut 0 bases from V and 2 bases from J, with 10 bases between. CDR3 length: 14 residues. Germline-derived CDR1 and CDR2 are DFQATT and SNEGSKA (reference sequence). CDR3 residues: CSARDWKGNTEAFF. The CDR3 coding sequence is TGCAGTGCTAGAGATTGGAAGGGAAACACTGAAGCTTTCTTT.

This clonotype was seen a handful of times. This chain joins TRBV5-1 and TRBJ1-1; no reliable D call. Looked up from germline, CDR1 is SGHRS and CDR2 is YFSETQ. The CDR3 contains 16 residues. Between the trimmed V and J ends, which lost 3 bases and 4 bases, there was a span of 19 bases. The CDR3: CASSYLTPRALTEAFF. The CDR3 nucleotides read TGCGCCAGCAGCTACCTTACCCCCCGGGCCCTCACTGAAGCTTTCTTT.

This sequence joins TRBV29-1 and TRBJ1-3, with D possibly being TRBD1 (5 bases). Trimming stripped 4 bases from V and 1 base from J, with 11 bases between. This CDR3 is 14 amino acids long. Germline values: CDR1 SQVTM, CDR2 ANQGSEA. CDR3 DNA: TGCAGCGTTGGTCCAGGGAAGTCTGGAAACACCATATATTTT. This codes for CSVGPGKSGNTIYF.

This clonotype is medium-sized by share. This sequence joins TRBV20-1 and TRBJ1-1; 7 bases agree with TRBD1. With V trimmed by 0 bases and J by 1 base, 8 bases remained unmatched. Per the germline V gene, CDR1 is DFQATT and CDR2 is SNEGSKA (reference sequence). The CDR3 runs to 16 residues. As DNA, the CDR3 is TGCAGTGCTAGAGATATTACAGGGGTGGGGAACACTGAAGCTTTCTTT. The encoded protein is CSARDITGVGNTEAFF.

This chain uses TRBV18 with TRBJ2-2; 9 bases align to TRBD1. Per germline, CDR1 KGHSH and CDR2 LQKENI. J gave up 5 bases and V 3 bases, and 4 bases lay outside the gene matches. The CDR3 has 15 amino acids. The CDR3 sequence is CASSPQDRGTGELFF. The CDR3 DNA is TGTGCCAGCTCACCCCAGGACAGGGGAACCGGGGAGCTGTTTTTT.

This clonotype was counted between two and nine times. This sequence joins TRBV4-2 and TRBJ2-7, with unresolved D. CDR1 LGHNA and CDR2 YNFKEQ come from the germline V gene. Trimming removed 1 base from V and 2 bases from J, with 15 bases in between. CDR3 length: 16 amino acids. CDR3 residues: CASSQVVGIITYEQYF. CDR3 bases: TGTGCCAGCAGCCAAGTTGTCGGTATAATAACCTACGAGCAGTACTTC.

This clonotype was seen a few times. This chain joins TRBV5-1 and TRBJ1-2; the match to TRBD1 covers 10 bases. With V trimmed by 7 bases and J by 4 bases, 10 bases remained unmatched. CDR3 length equals 15 residues. CDR1 is SGHRS and CDR2 is YFSETQ in the germline V gene. The CDR3 is CASQAQTGGSYGYTF. CDR3 sequence (DNA): TGCGCCAGCCAAGCCCAGACAGGGGGCTCCTATGGCTACACCTTC.

The chain's CDR3 is CAISDPGTENMNTEAFF. The CDR3 nucleotides are TGTGCCATCAGTGATCCCGGGACGGAGAACATGAACACTGAAGCTTTCTTT. This chain uses TRBV10-3 with TRBJ1-1; tentatively, D is TRBD1 (5 bases). Trimming cost V 3 bases and J 0 bases, with 17 bases left between them. CDR1 and CDR2 (germline): ENHRY, SYGVKD. This CDR3 comprises 17 residues.

This clonotype was seen a handful of times. This CDR3 reads CSARDSNRGNSPLHF. As DNA, the CDR3 is TGCAGTGCTAGAGATTCCAACAGGGGCAATTCACCCCTCCACTTT. The chain joins TRBV20-1 to TRBJ1-6, with 7 bases fitting TRBD1. CDR1 is DFQATT, CDR2 SNEGSKA, per germline (reference sequence). The CDR3 extends over 15 amino acids. V dropped 0 bases and J dropped 7; count of bases not matched to a gene: 6.

The CDR3 DNA reads as TGTGCCAGCAGGGGACCGGAAAAACTGTTTTTT. As protein: CASRGPEKLFF. V is TRBV12-3 or TRBV12-4 and J is TRBJ1-4, with D possibly TRBD1 on 5 matching bases. Trimming took off 6 bases at V and 8 bases at J, with 7 bases between the two ends. The CDR3 loop spans 11 amino acids.

The chain links TRBV7-9 to TRBJ2-1, with 7 bases fitting TRBD2. V shed 6 bases and J 9 bases; nucleotides not matched to a gene: 17. The CDR3 spans 16 residues. Looked up from germline, CDR1 is SEHNR and CDR2 is FQNEAQ (reference sequence). The CDR3 sequence is CASRAAGGSGGSEQFF. The CDR3, as DNA: TGTGCCAGCAGAGCAGCCGGCGGGAGTGGCGGGAGTGAGCAGTTCTTC.

This chain joins TRBV4-3 and TRBJ1-3; a possible D gene is TRBD1 (5 bases). Germline V gene lookup returns CDR1 LGHNA and CDR2 YSLEER. The CDR3 has 13 amino acids. The V and J ends lost 3 bases and 4 bases respectively, with 7 bases between them. DNA for the CDR3: TGCGCCAGCAGCCAGAGACAGGGAAACACCATATATTTT. It encodes CASSQRQGNTIYF.

The rearrangement uses TRBV28 and TRBJ1-6; D unclear. The CDR3 has 15 residues. Germline values: CDR1 MDHEN, CDR2 SYDVKM. V lost 1 base and J 7 bases, leaving 11 bases between the germline ends. CDR3 sequence: CASSLSGLINSPLHF. The CDR3 DNA sequence: TGTGCCAGCAGTTTATCGGGGTTGATCAATTCACCCCTCCACTTT.

The chain couples TRBV3-1 to TRBJ1-1; D is possibly TRBD1 (6 bases). V was pared by 4 bases and J by 1 base, with 16 bases between. There are 16 residues in the CDR3. The germline gives CDR1 LGHDT, CDR2 YNNKEL (reference sequence). The CDR3 loop is CASSRLSDRTNTEAFF. CDR3 coding DNA: TGTGCCAGCAGCCGCCTATCAGACAGGACGAACACTGAAGCTTTCTTT.

This clonotype occurred a few times. J is TRBJ1-1 and V is TRBV12-3 or TRBV12-4; 8 bases line up with TRBD1. The CDR3 is 14 amino acids. With 3 bases clipped from V and 3 bases from J, the junction kept 3 bases outside the gene matches. CDR3 in amino acids: CASSLYRGDTEAFF. Written as DNA, the CDR3 is TGTGCCAGCAGTTTGTACAGGGGGGACACTGAAGCTTTCTTT.

The chain uses TRBV15 and TRBJ1-4; possible D gene TRBD1, 5 bases. V lost 0 bases and J lost 7, with 9 bases in between. Germline loops: CDR1 LNHNV, CDR2 YYDKDF (reference sequence). There are 14 residues in the CDR3. CDR3 DNA sequence: TGTGCCACCAGCAGAGATTCTGGGGGTGAAAAACTGTTTTTT. It codes for CATSRDSGGEKLFF. Drawing the rest from reference TRBV15 and TRBJ1-4, the complete variable domain is DAMVIQNPRYQVTQFGKPVTLSCSQTLNHNVMYWYQQKSSQAPKLLFHYYDKDFNNEADTPDNFQSRRPNTSFCFLDIRSPGLGDTAMYLCATSRDSGGEKLFFGSGTQLSVL.